Presented here are 28 T cell receptor beta chains from one specimen sequenced in a study of blood T cell repertoires in COVID-19. The protocol was immunoSEQ multiplex PCR, while the TCRdb copy is restricted to in-frame clones and leaves out a portion. The repertoire holds about 160,000 clones, approximately 88% seen once, with less than 8% in the top ten. Sample: PBMCs or T cells enriched from blood (not recorded which). Receptor source: a woman aged 45 to 65 who had recovered from COVID-19.

The chain employs TRBV4-3 and TRBJ2-1, with 8 positions matching TRBD1. The germline V gene has CDR1 LGHNA and CDR2 YSLEER. CDR3 size: 15 residues. The V gene end was trimmed by 0 bases and the J gene end by 8 bases; junction bases not matched to a gene: 6. CDR3 sequence (DNA): TGCGCCAGCAGCCAAGATCGCAGGGGGCGCGATGAGCAGTTCTTC. This encodes CASSQDRRGRDEQFF.

The chain joins TRBV6-5 to TRBJ2-5; 7 bases align to TRBD1. CDR1 MNHEY and CDR2 SVGAGI come from the germline V gene. This CDR3 contains 15 residues. The V gene end was trimmed by 2 bases and the J gene end by 3 bases; junction bases not matched to a gene: 6. The CDR3 coding sequence is TGTGCCAGCAGTTACCTCGTTGACAGGGAAGAGACCCAGTACTTC. Protein sequence: CASSYLVDREETQYF.

This sequence joins TRBV11-2 and TRBJ2-5; no reliable D call. Trimming cost V 5 bases and J 4 bases, with 14 bases left between them. CDR1 and CDR2 from the germline V gene are SGHAT and FQNNGV. This CDR3 has 14 residues. The CDR3 sequence is CASSRTGQRETQYF. The CDR3 DNA reads TGTGCCAGCAGCCGTACCGGCCAGCGAGAGACCCAGTACTTC.

The chain uses TRBV5-5 and TRBJ2-5; D is possibly TRBD1 (6 bases). Germline V gives CDR1 SGHKS, CDR2 YYEKEE (reference sequence). Trimming took 0 bases from V and 1 from J, leaving 10 bases between them. The CDR3 loop spans 15 amino acids. DNA of the CDR3: TGTGCCAGCAGCTTGGTTAGGGGGACCCAAGAGACCCAGTACTTC. Its translation is CASSLVRGTQETQYF.

The chain links TRBV7-8 to TRBJ1-1, with no clear D. CDR1 SGHVS and CDR2 FQNEAQ come from the germline V gene. The V end was cut by 5 bases, the J end by 2 bases, with 12 bases between. The CDR3 spans 14 residues. DNA of the CDR3: TGTGCCAGCAGCCGAGTCACAGCCAACACTGAAGCTTTCTTT. It specifies CASSRVTANTEAFF. The variable domain in full, completed from reference TRBV7-8 and TRBJ1-1, reads GAGVSQSPRYKVAKRGQDVALRCDPISGHVSLFWYQQALGQGPEFLTYFQNEAQLDKSGLPSDRFFAERPEGSVSTLKIQRTQQEDSAVYLCASSRVTANTEAFFGQGTRLTVV.

V usage is TRBV5-4 and J usage is TRBJ2-5; 8 positions agree with TRBD2. This CDR3 has 15 amino acids. Looked up from germline, CDR1 is SGHNT and CDR2 is YYREEE (reference sequence). J lost 1 base, V lost 4 bases, and 6 bases had no gene match. The CDR3: CASSPVRGAQETQYF. The CDR3 coding sequence is TGTGCCAGCAGCCCAGTGCGGGGGGCCCAAGAGACCCAGTACTTC.

V and J are TRBV7-8 and TRBJ1-3, with D tentatively TRBD1 (6 bases). V dropped 2 bases and J dropped 2 bases, with 10 bases sitting between them. Germline V CDR1 and CDR2: SGHVS, FQNEAQ. The CDR3 has 15 amino acids. The DNA of the CDR3 is TGTGCCAGCAGCTTACGGCCAGGGGCTGGAAACACCATATATTTT. It translates to CASSLRPGAGNTIYF. Filled out from reference TRBV7-8 and TRBJ1-3, the complete variable domain reads GAGVSQSPRYKVAKRGQDVALRCDPISGHVSLFWYQQALGQGPEFLTYFQNEAQLDKSGLPSDRFFAERPEGSVSTLKIQRTQQEDSAVYLCASSLRPGAGNTIYFGEGSWLTVV.

The J gene is TRBJ1-1, the V gene TRBV19; 8 bases agree with TRBD1. The CDR3 spans 14 residues. V lost 3 bases and J lost 5; bases outside the gene matches: 5. Germline values: CDR1 LNHDA, CDR2 SQIVND (reference sequence). The CDR3 bases are TGTGCCAGTAGTATGCAGGGGGCACATACTGAAGCTTTCTTT. Its protein is CASSMQGAHTEAFF.

The chain recombines TRBV5-6 with TRBJ1-4, with D perhaps matching TRBD1 (6 bases). CDR1 is SGHDT, CDR2 YYEEEE, per germline. Trimming removed 4 bases at V and 7 bases at J, with 14 bases between. The CDR3 length is 14 residues. The CDR3 region is CASSPTGRGEKLFF. The CDR3 DNA sequence: TGTGCCAGCAGCCCCACAGGGAGGGGTGAAAAACTGTTTTTT.

Only one count was recorded for this clone. The chain couples TRBV25-1 to TRBJ1-6, with D uncertain. This CDR3 comprises 13 residues. V was pared by 1 base and J by 6 bases, with 4 bases between. CDR1 and CDR2 from the germline V gene are MGHDK and SYGVNS. CDR3 DNA sequence: TGTGCCAGCAGTGAATTCGGTAATTCACCCCTCCACTTT. This sequence encodes CASSEFGNSPLHF.

CDR3 sequence reads: CAWSWGLAGYNEQFF. The CDR3 nucleotides are TGTGCCTGGAGTTGGGGACTAGCGGGGTACAATGAGCAGTTCTTC. The chain is built from TRBV30 and TRBJ2-1; 13 positions agree with TRBD2. The CDR3 covers 15 residues. Germline lookup yields CDR1 GTSNPN and CDR2 SVGIG (reference sequence). V trimming: 2 bases; J trimming: 4 bases; junction bases outside the gene matches: 2.

The chain combines TRBV3-1 (or the pseudogene TRBV3-2) with TRBJ1-2, with D possibly TRBD1 on 6 matching bases. The CDR3 extends over 13 amino acids. CDR1 and CDR2 from the germline V gene are LGHDT and YNNKEL (reference sequence). V lost 3 bases and J 6 bases, leaving 11 bases between the germline ends. The CDR3 sequence: CASSHRGGDGYTF. CDR3 sequence (DNA): TGTGCCAGCAGCCACCGAGGGGGTGATGGCTACACCTTC.

This chain links TRBV19 with TRBJ2-7; TRBD1 matches 12 bases. The CDR3 has 17 residues. J lost 6 bases, V lost 5 bases, and 14 bases had no gene match. The germline V gene has CDR1 LNHDA and CDR2 SQIVND (reference sequence). The CDR3 here is CASSFRPGTGGRFEQYF. As DNA, the CDR3 is TGTGCCAGTAGTTTCCGTCCCGGGACAGGGGGCCGGTTCGAGCAGTACTTC.

The chain joins TRBV4-3 to TRBJ2-3; perhaps TRBD2 as D (5 bases). The germline gives CDR1 LGHNA, CDR2 YSLEER. The V and J ends lost 1 base and 1 base respectively, with 9 bases between them. This CDR3 has 15 residues. The CDR3 bases are TGCGCCAGCAGCCAAGGGTACGGGGGCACAGATACGCAGTATTTT. Translation gives CASSQGYGGTDTQYF.

The chain uses TRBV7-9 and TRBJ1-5, with D perhaps TRBD1 (5 bases). Deletions cut 0 bases from V and 4 bases from J, with 13 bases between. Germline V gene data show CDR1 as SEHNR and CDR2 as FQNEAQ (reference sequence). This CDR3 has 16 residues. CDR3 bases: TGTGCCAGCAGCTTAGCGCAGGGCAGCTTTAATCAGCCCCAGCATTTT. Its translation is CASSLAQGSFNQPQHF.

This chain connects TRBV5-1 to TRBJ2-1; TRBD1 agrees at 9 bases. V lost 4 bases, J lost 9 bases, and 20 bases stayed unmatched. The CDR3 loop spans 18 amino acids. Germline V gene sequence: CDR1 SGHRS, CDR2 YFSETQ. The CDR3: CASSPPSRDRDHLGEQFF. CDR3 nucleotide sequence: TGCGCCAGCAGCCCCCCGAGCCGGGACAGGGACCATTTGGGTGAGCAGTTCTTC.

The chain joins TRBV18 to TRBJ2-1; D perhaps matches TRBD2 (6 bases). V dropped 2 bases and J dropped 6 bases, with 17 bases sitting between them. This CDR3 has 16 residues. From germline, CDR1 is KGHSH and CDR2 LQKENI. CDR3 DNA: TGTGCCAGCTCACCAAGAATGCAGCGGGCTATCAATGAGCAGTTCTTC. It specifies CASSPRMQRAINEQFF.

This chain joins TRBV11-2 and TRBJ1-3, with D perhaps TRBD1 (6 bases). Germline V gives CDR1 SGHAT, CDR2 FQNNGV. The CDR3 extends over 14 amino acids. V lost 0 bases to trimming and J lost 7 bases, with 10 bases between them. In DNA form, the CDR3 reads TGTGCCAGCAGCTTAGATCAGGGGCTGAACACCATATATTTT. Protein sequence: CASSLDQGLNTIYF. Full variable domain (outside the CDR3, taken from reference TRBV11-2 and TRBJ1-3): EAGVAQSPRYKIIEKRQSVAFWCNPISGHATLYWYQQILGQGPKLLIQFQNNGVVDDSQLPKDRFSAERLKGVDSTLKIQPAKLEDSAVYLCASSLDQGLNTIYFGEGSWLTVV.

The chain recombines TRBV7-2 with TRBJ1-5, with 8 bases fitting TRBD1. V shed 0 bases, J shed 5 bases, and the junction held 21 bases outside the gene matches. The CDR3 has 21 residues. Germline values: CDR1 SGHTA, CDR2 FQGNSA. The CDR3 spells CASSLAIGQGSQCRPDQPQHF. CDR3 sequence (DNA): TGTGCCAGCAGCTTAGCTATTGGACAGGGAAGCCAATGCCGGCCCGATCAGCCCCAGCATTTT.

This chain joins TRBV10-3 and TRBJ2-7; D may be TRBD1 (5 bases). The CDR3 length is 13 residues. Trimming removed 7 bases from V and 5 bases from J, with 15 bases in between. Germline CDR1 reads ENHRY; CDR2 reads SYGVKD. The CDR3 sequence is CAITPTGYDEQYF. For the CDR3, the DNA is TGTGCCATCACCCCCACAGGTTACGACGAGCAGTACTTC.

The V gene is TRBV19, the J gene TRBJ2-2, with 9 bases aligning to TRBD1. CDR3 length: 16 residues. Germline trimming cut 4 bases from V and 2 bases from J; bases unmatched to any gene: 5. Germline CDR1 is LNHDA and CDR2 is SQIVND (reference sequence). CDR3: CASSKTGGPNTGELFF. The CDR3 bases are TGTGCCAGTAGTAAAACAGGGGGCCCAAACACCGGGGAGCTGTTTTTT.

V and J are TRBV5-1 and TRBJ2-7, with 9 bases fitting TRBD1. Germline CDR1 is SGHRS and CDR2 is YFSETQ. The CDR3 is made up of 15 amino acids. Trimming took 1 base from V and 3 from J; bases not matched to a gene: 5. CDR3 sequence reads: CASSLSGTGFYEQYF. The CDR3 bases are TGCGCCAGCAGCTTGTCCGGGACAGGGTTCTACGAGCAGTACTTC.

The chain carries TRBV3-1 (or the pseudogene TRBV3-2) and TRBJ2-5; TRBD1 might be the D (5 bases). CDR1 and CDR2 from the germline V gene are LGHDT and YNNKEL (reference sequence). The length of the CDR3 is 16 residues. The V and J ends lost 0 bases and 1 base respectively, with 12 bases between them. The CDR3 DNA reads as TGTGCCAGCAGCCAAGACTTCTTTCAGGGCCAAGAGACCCAGTACTTC. This gives the protein CASSQDFFQGQETQYF.

The chain is built from TRBV24-1 and TRBJ2-5; 9 nucleotides align to TRBD2. The CDR3 is 15 residues long. The V and J ends lost 4 bases and 5 bases, in that order; junction bases with no gene match: 7. Germline CDR1 is KGHDR and CDR2 is SFDVKD. The CDR3 bases are TGTGCCACCAGTGAACCGCTAGCGGGGCACGAGACCCAGTACTTC. Its translation is CATSEPLAGHETQYF.

This chain links TRBV10-3 with TRBJ1-5, with 8 bases aligning to TRBD1. The CDR3 runs 18 residues. Unmatched junction bases numbered 10, after V lost 0 bases and J lost 3 bases. Germline CDR1 is ENHRY and CDR2 is SYGVKD. The DNA for the CDR3 is TGTGCCATCAGTGAGTCGATGGGGACAGGCGGGATCAATCAGCCCCAGCATTTT. As protein: CAISESMGTGGINQPQHF.

This chain links TRBV5-6 with TRBJ1-2, with TRBD1 identical over 7 bases. Germline-derived CDR1 and CDR2 are SGHDT and YYEEEE. The CDR3 covers 13 residues. V trimming: 4 bases; J trimming: 8 bases; junction bases outside the gene matches: 8. This chain's CDR3 is CASSPTGWLGYTF. The CDR3 DNA reads TGTGCCAGCAGCCCGACAGGGTGGTTGGGCTACACCTTC.

This chain joins TRBV13 and TRBJ1-5, with 8 bases fitting TRBD1. The trim removed 4 bases at V and 2 bases at J, leaving 4 bases unmatched. CDR3 size: 15 residues. From germline, CDR1 is PRHDT and CDR2 FYEKMQ (reference sequence). This chain's CDR3 is CASSYRGVGNQPQHF. Here the CDR3 DNA reads TGTGCCAGCAGCTACAGGGGGGTCGGCAATCAGCCCCAGCATTTT.

V usage is TRBV11-2 and J usage is TRBJ2-5; the D gene is possibly TRBD2 (6 bases). Deletions cut 2 bases from V and 7 bases from J, with 11 bases between. CDR1 and CDR2 from the germline V gene are SGHAT and FQNNGV. The CDR3 contains 13 residues. CDR3 nucleotides: TGTGCCAGCAGCTTAACGACAGCGGGGACCCAGTACTTC. Translated: CASSLTTAGTQYF.